The rows below give T cell receptor beta chains drawn from one sample of a study of blood T cell repertoires in COVID-19. The method was immunoSEQ multiplex PCR; TCRdb's version includes in-frame clones alone and lacks a portion of them. The repertoire holds around 200,000 clones, with just under 90% as singletons. Sample: peripheral blood. The receptor set was obtained from a man aged 55 to 70 who had recovered from COVID-19. Each CDR3 is given with its conserved first and last residue. D genes are given only for firm matches. Size is stated for part of the rows, as once, few or many counts, or as a class when the clone is expanded.

>TRBV5-1|TRBJ1-5|once|TRBD1
TGCGCCAGCAGCCCCGGGACAGGGTTGGTGAGCAATCAGCCCCAGCATTTT
CASSPGTGLVSNQPQHF
>TRBV9|TRBJ1-5|.|.
TGTGCCAGCAGCGTAGCGGAGAATAGCAATCAGCCCCAGCATTTT
CASSVAENSNQPQHF
>TRBV25-1|TRBJ2-2|.|TRBD1
TGTGCCAGCAGTGGGGACAGGGAGAACACCGGGGAGCTGTTTTTT
CASSGDRENTGELFF
>TRBV7-3|TRBJ2-1|once|.
TGTGCCAGCAGCCAGTGGGACAACTCCTACAATGAGCAGTTCTTC
CASSQWDNSYNEQFF
>TRBV27|TRBJ2-7|.|.
TGTGCCAGCACCAGGTCCCCGGAGGCCCTGGGGGAGCAGTACTTC
CASTRSPEALGEQYF
>TRBV28|TRBJ2-3|.|.
TGTGCCAGCAGTTTACGGGGGTCGTCGGATACGCAGTATTTT
CASSLRGSSDTQYF
>TRBV11-3|TRBJ2-2|medium-sized|.
TGTGCCAGCAGCCCAAGGGGGGGAAGCGGGGAGCTGTTTTTT
CASSPRGGSGELFF
>TRBV10-3|TRBJ1-6|.|TRBD1
TGTGCCATCAGTGAAAGGGACGGGACAGATAATTCACCCCTCCACTTT
CAISERDGTDNSPLHF
>TRBV6-6|TRBJ2-5|.|TRBD2
TGTGCCAGCAGAGAGGCGGGAGGCGAGACCCAGTACTTC
CASREAGGETQYF
>TRBV20-1|TRBJ1-6|once|.
TGCAGTGCTAGTGCAGGGGAAGTCCTCCACTTT
CSASAGEVLHF
>TRBV18|TRBJ2-2|.|TRBD1
TGTGCCAGCTCACCTGAGGGGGCCACCGGGGAGCTGTTTTTT
CASSPEGATGELFF
>TRBV5-1|TRBJ1-4|few|TRBD1
TGCGCCAGCAGCCGACAGGGGTCAGGAGAAAAACTGTTTTTT
CASSRQGSGEKLFF
>TRBV19|TRBJ1-4|.|.
TGTGCCGTGGGAGTACGGCTAGATGCAACTAATGAAAAACTGTTTTTT
CAVGVRLDATNEKLFF
>TRBV10-3|TRBJ1-1|.|.
TGTGCCATCAGTGAAGGACACATAAACACTGAAGCTTTCTTT
CAISEGHINTEAFF
>TRBV5-1|TRBJ2-7|.|TRBD1
TGCGCCAGCACTGGGACAGGGGCCTACGAGCAGTACTTC
CASTGTGAYEQYF
>TRBV6-6|TRBJ1-3|.|TRBD1
TGTGCCAGCAGGGGGACAGGGGGCGTTGGAAACACCATATATTTT
CASRGTGGVGNTIYF
>TRBV19|TRBJ2-7|.|TRBD1
TGTGCCACGGGGGACAGGGCAACCTACGAGCAGTACTTC
CATGDRATYEQYF
>TRBV10-1|TRBJ2-3|many|TRBD1
TGCGCCAGCAGTAGACCGGGACAGGGGGTAGATACGCAGTATTTT
CASSRPGQGVDTQYF
>TRBV5-6|TRBJ2-7|.|TRBD1
TGTGCCAGCATCAGGGACAGTTCGCCCTACGAGCAGTACTTC
CASIRDSSPYEQYF
>TRBV21-1|TRBJ2-1|.|.
TGTGCCAGCAGCGCCCCACGACACGGGGGGAATGAGCAGTTCTTC
CASSAPRHGGNEQFF
>TRBV19|TRBJ1-2|.|TRBD1
TGTGCCAGTAGTGAGGACAGGGATAGATTCTATGGCTACACCTTC
CASSEDRDRFYGYTF
>TRBV4-3|TRBJ2-7|.|TRBD2
TGCGCCAGCAGCCGGACTAGCGGGGGTTCCTACGAGCAGTACTTC
CASSRTSGGSYEQYF
>TRBV18|TRBJ1-6|once|TRBD1
TGTGCCAGCTCACCGGCCGGGACAGGACGATTTTCTAATTCACCCCTCCACTTT
CASSPAGTGRFSNSPLHF
>TRBV11-3|TRBJ2-5|.|.
TGTGCCAGCAGCTTAGTCTCTAGAGAGACCCAGTACTTC
CASSLVSRETQYF
>TRBV7-2|TRBJ2-5|few|TRBD2
TGTGCCAGCAGCCCCCAGACTAGCGGGGTGGGGACCCAGTACTTC
CASSPQTSGVGTQYF
>TRBV15|TRBJ1-1|.|.
TGTGCCACCAGCAGAGAATCGACTAGGACCGACACTGAAGCTTTCTTT
CATSRESTRTDTEAFF
>TRBV5-1|TRBJ1-2|.|.
TGCGCCAGCAGCACCGGGTATGGCTACACCTTC
CASSTGYGYTF
>TRBV19|TRBJ2-2|few|TRBD1
TGTGCCAGTGCCAAACAGGGGGCCCACCGGGAGCTGTTTTTT
CASAKQGAHRELFF
>TRBV6-2/TRBV6-3|TRBJ2-1|.|TRBD2
TGTGCCAGCAGTTACCGCGGGAGCTCCTACAATGAGCAGTTCTTC
CASSYRGSSYNEQFF
>TRBV5-5|TRBJ1-1|.|.
TGTGCCAGCAGGCCCCATATCACGGGGTCCCCAAAGAGCACTGAAGCTTTCTTT
CASRPHITGSPKSTEAFF
>TRBV3-1/TRBV3-2|TRBJ1-1|.|.
TGTGCCAGCAGCCGACCCTGGGGAGCTGAAGCTTTCTTT
CASSRPWGAEAFF
>TRBV28|TRBJ2-1|.|TRBD2
TGTGCCAGCAGCCTAGCGGGAGCAGGTAGCGATGAGCAGTTCTTC
CASSLAGAGSDEQFF
>TRBV5-1|TRBJ2-5|.|TRBD2
TGCGCCAGCAGCGAGGGACTAGCGGAGACCCAGTACTTC
CASSEGLAETQYF
>TRBV6-1|TRBJ2-5|.|TRBD2
TGTGCCAGCAGTGAGTTGGGACTAGCGGGAGGAGAGACCCAGTACTTC
CASSELGLAGGETQYF
>TRBV15|TRBJ2-7|.|.
TGTGCCACCAGCAGAGATCTCGGGTTGACGGACGAGCAGTACTTC
CATSRDLGLTDEQYF